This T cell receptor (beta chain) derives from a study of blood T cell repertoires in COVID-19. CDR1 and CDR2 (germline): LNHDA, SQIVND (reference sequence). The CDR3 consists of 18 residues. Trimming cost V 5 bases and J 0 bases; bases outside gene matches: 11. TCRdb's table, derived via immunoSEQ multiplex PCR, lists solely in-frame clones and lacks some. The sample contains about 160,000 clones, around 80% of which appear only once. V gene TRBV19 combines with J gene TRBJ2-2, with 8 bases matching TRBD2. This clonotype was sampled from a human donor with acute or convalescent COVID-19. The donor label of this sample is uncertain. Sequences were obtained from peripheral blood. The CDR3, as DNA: TGTGCCAGTAGTCTAGGACTAGCCGCGGGGTCGAACACCGGGGAGCTGTTTTTT. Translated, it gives CASSLGLAAGSNTGELFF.